This T cell receptor (beta chain) was sequenced for a study of blood T cell repertoires in COVID-19. This clone was detected ten times or more. CDR1 is SGHVS, CDR2 FNYEAQ, per germline. The CDR3 totals 13 residues. The V end lost 4 bases, the J end lost 0 bases, and 3 bases lay between the germline ends. The protocol was immunoSEQ multiplex PCR, while the TCRdb copy is restricted to in-frame clones and leaves out a portion. In the table there are around 93,000 clones, 82% of which are singletons. The sample comprised peripheral blood. The sequence derives from an elderly man with acute or convalescent COVID-19. V gene TRBV7-6 combines with J gene TRBJ2-2; D ambiguous. The CDR3 nucleotides read TGTGCCAGCAGCTCCACGAACACCGGGGAGCTGTTTTTT. Translation: CASSSTNTGELFF.